The T cell receptor beta chain described here comes from a study of blood T cell repertoires in COVID-19. Source study methods: Scientists estimated how many nucleated cells there were by amplifying reference gene primers. Method: immunoSEQ multiplex PCR; TCRdb's copy keeps in-frame clones and lacks some. From that table come the V and J calls and clone size; the DNA was used to work out D and trimming. The table lists about 240,000 clones, around nine tenths of them singletons. This CDR3 is built from 13 residues. V lost 3 bases and J lost 4; bases outside the gene matches: 2. CDR1 and CDR2 (germline): SGHRS, YFSETQ. Study members were between roughly 18 and 90 years old and lived in 20 to 25 US regions. Cohort 3 donors counted as recovered after two negative PCRs, clearance, or resolved symptoms. Remarks on this clone: The sample carries other DNA sequences with the same CDR3.

The source of this sequence is a woman younger than 45 who had recovered from COVID-19. This rearrangement joins TRBV5-1 to TRBJ2-7; 9 positions match TRBD1. The sequenced sample was PBMCs or T cells enriched from blood (not recorded which). The CDR3 spells CASSSGTGYEQYF. Written as DNA, the CDR3 is TGCGCCAGCAGCTCGGGGACAGGGTACGAGCAGTACTTC.